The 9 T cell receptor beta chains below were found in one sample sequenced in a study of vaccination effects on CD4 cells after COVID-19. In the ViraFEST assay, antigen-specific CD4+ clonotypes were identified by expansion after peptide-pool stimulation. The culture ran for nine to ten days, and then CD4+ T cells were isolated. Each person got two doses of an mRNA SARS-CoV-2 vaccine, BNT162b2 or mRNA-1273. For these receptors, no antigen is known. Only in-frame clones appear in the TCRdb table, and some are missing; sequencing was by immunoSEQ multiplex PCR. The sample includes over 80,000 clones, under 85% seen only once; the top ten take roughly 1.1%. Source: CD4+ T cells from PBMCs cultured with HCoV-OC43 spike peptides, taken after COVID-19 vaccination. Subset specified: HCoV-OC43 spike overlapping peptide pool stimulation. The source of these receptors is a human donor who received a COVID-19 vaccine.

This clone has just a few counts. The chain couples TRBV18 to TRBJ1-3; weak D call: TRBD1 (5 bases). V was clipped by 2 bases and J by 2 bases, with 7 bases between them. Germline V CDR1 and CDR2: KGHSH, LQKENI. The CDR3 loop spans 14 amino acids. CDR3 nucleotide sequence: TGTGCCAGCTCACCAGGGACGGCTGGAAACACCATATATTTT. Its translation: CASSPGTAGNTIYF.

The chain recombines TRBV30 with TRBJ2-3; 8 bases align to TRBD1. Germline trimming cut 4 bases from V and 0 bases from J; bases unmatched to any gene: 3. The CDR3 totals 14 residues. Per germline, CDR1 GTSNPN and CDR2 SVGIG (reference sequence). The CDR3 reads CAWTDRASTDTQYF. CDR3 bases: TGTGCCTGGACGGACAGGGCCAGCACAGATACGCAGTATTTT.

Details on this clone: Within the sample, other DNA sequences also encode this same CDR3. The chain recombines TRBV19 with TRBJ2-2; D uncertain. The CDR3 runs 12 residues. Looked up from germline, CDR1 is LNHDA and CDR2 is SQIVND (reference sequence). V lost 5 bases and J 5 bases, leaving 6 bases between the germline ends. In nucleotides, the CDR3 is TGTGCCAGTAGTTCCGGGACCGGGGAGCTGTTTTTT. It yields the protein CASSSGTGELFF.

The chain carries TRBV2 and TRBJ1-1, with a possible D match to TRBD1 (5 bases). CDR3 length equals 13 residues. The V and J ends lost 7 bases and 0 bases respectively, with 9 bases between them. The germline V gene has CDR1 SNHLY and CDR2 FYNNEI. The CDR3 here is CASTRGMNTEAFF. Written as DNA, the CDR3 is TGTGCCAGCACAAGGGGAATGAACACTGAAGCTTTCTTT. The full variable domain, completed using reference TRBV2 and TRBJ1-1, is EPEVTQTPSHQVTQMGQEVILRCVPISNHLYFYWYRQILGQKVEFLVSFYNNEISEKSEIFDDQFSVERPDGSNFTLKIRSTKLEDSAMYFCASTRGMNTEAFFGQGTRLTVV.

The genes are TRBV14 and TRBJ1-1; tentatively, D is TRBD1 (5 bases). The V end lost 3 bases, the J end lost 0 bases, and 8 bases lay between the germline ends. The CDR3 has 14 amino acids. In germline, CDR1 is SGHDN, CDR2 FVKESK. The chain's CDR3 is CASSHPGLNTEAFF. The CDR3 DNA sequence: TGTGCCAGCAGCCACCCGGGGCTGAACACTGAAGCTTTCTTT.

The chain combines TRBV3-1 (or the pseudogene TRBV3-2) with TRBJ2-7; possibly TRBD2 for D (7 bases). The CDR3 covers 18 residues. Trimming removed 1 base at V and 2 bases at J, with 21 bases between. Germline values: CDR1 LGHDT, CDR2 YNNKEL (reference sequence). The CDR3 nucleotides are TGTGCCAGCAGCCAAGTAGAACTTCGCGGGGGCTTAGCCTACGAGCAGTACGTC. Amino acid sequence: CASSQVELRGGLAYEQYV.

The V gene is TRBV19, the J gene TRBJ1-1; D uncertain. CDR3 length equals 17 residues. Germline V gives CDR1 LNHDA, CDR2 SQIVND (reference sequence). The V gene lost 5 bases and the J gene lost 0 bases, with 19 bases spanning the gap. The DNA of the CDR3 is TGTGCCAGTAGTCCGAAGAGGGCGGGATACATGAACACTGAAGCTTTCTTT. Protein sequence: CASSPKRAGYMNTEAFF.

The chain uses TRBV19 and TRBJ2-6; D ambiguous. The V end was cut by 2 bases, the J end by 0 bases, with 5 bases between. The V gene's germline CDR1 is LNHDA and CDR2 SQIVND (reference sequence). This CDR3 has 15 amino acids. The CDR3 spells CASSIRVSGANVLTF. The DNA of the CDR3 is TGTGCCAGTAGTATAAGAGTCTCTGGGGCCAACGTCCTGACTTTC.

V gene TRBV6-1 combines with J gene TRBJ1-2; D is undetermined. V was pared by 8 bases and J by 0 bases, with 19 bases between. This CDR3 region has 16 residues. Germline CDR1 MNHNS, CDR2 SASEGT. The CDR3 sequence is CASGEGRFIANYGYTF. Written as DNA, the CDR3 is TGTGCCAGCGGAGAAGGGAGGTTCATTGCTAACTATGGCTACACCTTC.